One and the same sample provided the 5 T cell receptor beta chains below, sequenced in a study of blood T cell repertoires in COVID-19. Data came from immunoSEQ multiplex PCR; TCRdb stores just in-frame clones and leaves some out. The data contain more than 85,000 clones, about 80% of them singletons. Sequencing input: peripheral blood. All receptors come from a man between 70 and 80 years old with acute or convalescent COVID-19.

The DNA of the CDR3 is TGTGCCAGCAGCTTAAACGGGTGGATGGATAATTCACCCCTCCACTTT. The encoded protein is CASSLNGWMDNSPLHF. This chain joins TRBV11-2 and TRBJ1-6; D is uncertain. Germline V lookup: CDR1 SGHAT, CDR2 FQNNGV. The V and J ends lost 2 bases and 5 bases respectively, with 13 bases between them. The CDR3 length is 16 residues.

The gene calls are TRBV24-1 and TRBJ1-1; D gene uncertain. Per the germline V gene, CDR1 is KGHDR and CDR2 is SFDVKD. Deletions cut 6 bases from V and 1 base from J, with 14 bases between. This CDR3 is 15 amino acids long. The CDR3: CATSSEGNENTEAFF. The CDR3 DNA reads as TGTGCCACCAGTTCTGAGGGCAATGAGAACACTGAAGCTTTCTTT.

This chain connects TRBV7-9 to TRBJ1-3; maybe TRBD1 (6 bases). CDR3 length: 15 residues. The germline V gene encodes CDR1 SEHNR and CDR2 FQNEAQ (reference sequence). The V end lost 6 bases, the J end lost 9 bases, and 21 bases lay between the germline ends. The CDR3: CASRPGRRGSLTIYF. CDR3 nucleotides: TGTGCCAGCAGACCCGGCCGCAGGGGAAGTCTCACCATATATTTT.

The rearrangement joins TRBV3-1 (or the pseudogene TRBV3-2) to TRBJ1-3; D not certain. V was cut by 1 base and J by 0 bases, with 7 bases left in between. In germline, CDR1 is LGHDT, CDR2 YNNKEL (reference sequence). This CDR3 spans 15 amino acids. The CDR3 DNA follows: TGTGCCAGCAGCCAAGGCGGGAACTCTGGAAACACCATATATTTT. Translation gives CASSQGGNSGNTIYF.

The chain uses TRBV5-1 and TRBJ1-1; 9 bases are a match to TRBD1. V shed 2 bases, J shed 6 bases, and the junction held 8 bases outside the gene matches. Looked up from germline, CDR1 is SGHRS and CDR2 is YFSETQ. CDR3 length equals 15 residues. CDR3 in amino acids: CASSFRQGVLSEAFF. CDR3 DNA sequence: TGCGCCAGCAGCTTTCGACAGGGGGTACTATCTGAAGCTTTCTTT.